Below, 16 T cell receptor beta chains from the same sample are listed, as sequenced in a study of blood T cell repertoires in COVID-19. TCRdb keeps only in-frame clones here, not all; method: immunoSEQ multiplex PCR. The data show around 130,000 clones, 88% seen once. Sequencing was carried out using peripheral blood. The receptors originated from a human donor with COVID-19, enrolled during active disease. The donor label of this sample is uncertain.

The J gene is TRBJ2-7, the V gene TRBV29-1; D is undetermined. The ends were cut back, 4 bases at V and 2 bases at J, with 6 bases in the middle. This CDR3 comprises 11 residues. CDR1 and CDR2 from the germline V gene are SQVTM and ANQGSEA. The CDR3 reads CSVAQTYEQYF. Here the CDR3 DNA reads TGCAGCGTTGCACAGACCTACGAGCAGTACTTC.

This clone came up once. The CDR3 reads CSASRSGTYNEQFF. CDR3 in DNA: TGCAGTGCTAGTAGAAGCGGAACCTACAATGAGCAGTTCTTC. J is TRBJ2-1 and V is TRBV20-1; a weak D match, TRBD2 (5 bases). This CDR3 comprises 14 residues. The germline CDR1 and CDR2 sequences are DFQATT and SNEGSKA (reference sequence). The V and J ends lost 3 bases and 2 bases respectively, with 11 bases between them.

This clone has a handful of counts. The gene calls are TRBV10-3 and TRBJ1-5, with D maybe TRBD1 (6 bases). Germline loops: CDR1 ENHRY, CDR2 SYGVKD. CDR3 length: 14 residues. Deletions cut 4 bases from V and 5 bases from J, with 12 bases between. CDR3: CAISGGGRDQPQHF. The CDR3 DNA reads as TGTGCCATCAGTGGGGGGGGCAGGGATCAGCCCCAGCATTTT.

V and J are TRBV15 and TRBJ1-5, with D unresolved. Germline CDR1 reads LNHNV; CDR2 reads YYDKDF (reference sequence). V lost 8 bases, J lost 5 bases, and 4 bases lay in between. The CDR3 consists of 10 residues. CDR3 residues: CATGHQPQHF. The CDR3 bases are TGTGCCACCGGGCATCAGCCCCAGCATTTT.

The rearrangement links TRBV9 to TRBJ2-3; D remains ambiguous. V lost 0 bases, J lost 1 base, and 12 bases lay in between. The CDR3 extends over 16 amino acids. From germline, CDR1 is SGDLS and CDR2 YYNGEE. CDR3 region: CASSVGIRTRTDTQYF. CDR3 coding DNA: TGTGCCAGCAGCGTAGGTATTAGAACGCGCACAGATACGCAGTATTTT.

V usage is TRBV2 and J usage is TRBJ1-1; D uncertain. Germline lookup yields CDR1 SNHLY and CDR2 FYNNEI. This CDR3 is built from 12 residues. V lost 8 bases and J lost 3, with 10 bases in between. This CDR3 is CASCGPHTEAFF. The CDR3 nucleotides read TGTGCCAGCTGCGGGCCACACACTGAAGCTTTCTTT.

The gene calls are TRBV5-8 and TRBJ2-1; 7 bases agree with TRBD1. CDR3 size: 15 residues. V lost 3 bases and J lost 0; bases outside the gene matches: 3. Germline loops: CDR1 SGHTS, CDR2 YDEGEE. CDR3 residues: CASSSGQVSYNEQFF. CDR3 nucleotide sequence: TGTGCCAGCAGCTCCGGACAGGTCTCCTACAATGAGCAGTTCTTC.

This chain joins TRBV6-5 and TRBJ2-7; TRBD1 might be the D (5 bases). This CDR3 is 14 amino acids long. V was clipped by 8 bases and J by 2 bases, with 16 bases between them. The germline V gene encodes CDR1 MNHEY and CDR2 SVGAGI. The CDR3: CASRRLQGAYEQYF. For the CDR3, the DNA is TGTGCCAGCCGTAGGCTGCAGGGCGCCTACGAGCAGTACTTC.

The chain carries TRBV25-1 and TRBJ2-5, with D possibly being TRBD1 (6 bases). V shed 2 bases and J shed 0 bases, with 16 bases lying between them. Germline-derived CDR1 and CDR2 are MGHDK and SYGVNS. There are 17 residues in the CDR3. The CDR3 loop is CASSETGQYSYQETQYF. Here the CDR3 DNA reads TGTGCCAGCAGTGAAACAGGGCAGTACTCGTACCAAGAGACCCAGTACTTC.

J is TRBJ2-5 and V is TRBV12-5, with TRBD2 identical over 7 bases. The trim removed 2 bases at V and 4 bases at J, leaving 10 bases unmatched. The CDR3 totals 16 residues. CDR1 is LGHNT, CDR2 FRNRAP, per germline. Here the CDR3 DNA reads TGTGCTAGTGGTTTGTCGGCTAGCGGCGGAATAGAGACCCAGTACTTC. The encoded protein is CASGLSASGGIETQYF.

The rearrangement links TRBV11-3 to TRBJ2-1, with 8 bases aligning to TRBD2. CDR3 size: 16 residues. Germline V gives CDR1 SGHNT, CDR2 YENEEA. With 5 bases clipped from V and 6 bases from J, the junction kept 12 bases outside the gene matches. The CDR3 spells CASSTEAGEGRNEQFF. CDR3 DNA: TGTGCCAGCAGCACTGAAGCGGGAGAGGGGCGCAATGAGCAGTTCTTC.

This CDR3 reads CASSPREGQDYGYTF. The DNA of the CDR3 is TGTGCCAGCTCACCAAGGGAGGGACAAGACTATGGCTACACCTTC. V gene TRBV18 combines with J gene TRBJ1-2, with D perhaps matching TRBD1 (6 bases). Trimming removed 2 bases from V and 3 bases from J, with 13 bases in between. CDR1 and CDR2 (germline): KGHSH, LQKENI. The CDR3 length is 15 residues.

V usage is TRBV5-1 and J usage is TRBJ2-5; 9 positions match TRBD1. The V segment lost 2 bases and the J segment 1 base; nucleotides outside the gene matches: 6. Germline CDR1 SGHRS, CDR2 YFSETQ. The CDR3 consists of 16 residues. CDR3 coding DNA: TGCGCCAGCAGCTTACGGCCGGGACAGGGCCAAGAGACCCAGTACTTC. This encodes CASSLRPGQGQETQYF.

CDR3 sequence (DNA): TGTGCCAGCAGCTTACGGACAGGGGGTTTTGACGAGCAGTACTTC. Residues: CASSLRTGGFDEQYF. The V call is TRBV7-9, the J call TRBJ2-7, with 10 bases aligning to TRBD1. This CDR3 has 15 amino acids. Germline lookup yields CDR1 SEHNR and CDR2 FQNEAQ (reference sequence). Trimming at V came to 2 bases and at J to 5 bases, leaving 6 bases not matched to a gene.

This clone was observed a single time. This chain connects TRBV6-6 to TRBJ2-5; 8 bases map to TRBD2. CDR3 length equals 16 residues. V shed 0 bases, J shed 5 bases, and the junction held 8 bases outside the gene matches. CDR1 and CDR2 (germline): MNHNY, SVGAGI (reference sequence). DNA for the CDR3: TGTGCCAGCAGTTACTCCGGGCGGGGGGATACGGAGACCCAGTACTTC. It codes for CASSYSGRGDTETQYF.

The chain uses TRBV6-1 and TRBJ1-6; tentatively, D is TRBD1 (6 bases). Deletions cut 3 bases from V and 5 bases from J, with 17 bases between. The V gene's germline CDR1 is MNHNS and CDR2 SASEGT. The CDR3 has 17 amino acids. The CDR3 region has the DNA TGTGCCAGCAGTGATCAGGCCAGGGGCCTGGATAATTCACCCCTCCACTTT. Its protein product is CASSDQARGLDNSPLHF.